This T cell receptor (beta chain) was identified in a study of T cell repertoires in ileal Crohn's disease. Study summary: Operated complications were stricturing disease (roughly 60%) and penetrating disease (around 40%). Thiopurines (11) or anti-TNF agents (approximately 20) were given postoperatively to about half.

Germline lookup yields CDR1 SEHNR and CDR2 FQNEAQ (reference sequence). V lost 6 bases to trimming and J lost 0 bases; unmatched junction nucleotides: 4. This CDR3 region has 14 residues. Eligibility required adulthood, ileal or ileocolonic Crohn's disease and indicated ileocolonic resection. Each sample's TCRB immunosequencing used around 0.5 micrograms of biopsy DNA. The method was immunoSEQ multiplex PCR; TCRdb's version includes in-frame clones alone and lacks a portion of them. The data contain some 7,300 clones, 90% to 95% of them singletons. The origin of this receptor is an adult with Crohn's disease. Source material: ileal tissue. The chain carries TRBV7-9 and TRBJ1-1, with 7 nucleotides matching TRBD1. CDR3 sequence reads: CASSSTGMNTEAFF. In DNA form, the CDR3 reads TGTGCCAGCAGTTCGACAGGGATGAACACTGAAGCTTTCTTT.